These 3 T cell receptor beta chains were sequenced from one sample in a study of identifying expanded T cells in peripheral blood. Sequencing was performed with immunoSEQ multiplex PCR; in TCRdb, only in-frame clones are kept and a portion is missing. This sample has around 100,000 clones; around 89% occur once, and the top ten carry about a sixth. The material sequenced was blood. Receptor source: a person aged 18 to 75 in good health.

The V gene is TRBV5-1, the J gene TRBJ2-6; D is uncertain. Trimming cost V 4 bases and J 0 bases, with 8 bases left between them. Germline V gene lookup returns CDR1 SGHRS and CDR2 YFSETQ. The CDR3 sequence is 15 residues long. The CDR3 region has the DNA TGCGCCAGCAGCAAACAGACCTCTGGGGCCAACGTCCTGACTTTC. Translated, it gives CASSKQTSGANVLTF.

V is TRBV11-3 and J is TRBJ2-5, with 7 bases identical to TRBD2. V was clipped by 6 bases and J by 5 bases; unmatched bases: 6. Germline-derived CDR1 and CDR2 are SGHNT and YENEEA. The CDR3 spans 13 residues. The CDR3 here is CASSGRGEETQYF. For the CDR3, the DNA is TGTGCCAGCAGTGGGAGGGGAGAGGAGACCCAGTACTTC.

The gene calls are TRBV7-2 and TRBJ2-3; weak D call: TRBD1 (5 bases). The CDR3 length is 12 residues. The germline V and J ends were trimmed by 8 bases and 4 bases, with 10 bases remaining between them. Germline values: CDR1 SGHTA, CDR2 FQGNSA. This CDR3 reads CASSIGADTQYF. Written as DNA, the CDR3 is TGTGCCAGCTCAATAGGGGCAGATACGCAGTATTTT.